Shown below are 22 T cell receptor beta chains from a single sample sequenced in a study of CD8 T cells in Susac syndrome. It was with random hexamers that 0.5 to 1 ug RNA was reverse transcribed. MiXCR was run by TCRdb on the immunoSEQ multiplex PCR reads, yielding one entry per CDR3 protein. The table has around 80,000 distinct CDR3 sequences, 96% seen once. The specimen was CD8+ T cells from PBMCs. All receptors come from a human donor with Susac syndrome.

The V call is TRBV6-1, the J call TRBJ2-7; 9 nucleotides match TRBD1. Germline V gene lookup returns CDR1 MNHNS and CDR2 SASEGT. This CDR3 comprises 17 residues. The V segment lost 6 bases and the J segment 5 bases; nucleotides outside the gene matches: 17. The CDR3 bases are TGTGCCAGCAGCTTCGCCCCCCGCCGGGACAGGGTGAACGAGCAGTACTTC. This codes for CASSFAPRRDRVNEQYF.

This sequence joins TRBV13 and TRBJ1-2; a possible D gene is TRBD1 (6 bases). CDR1 is PRHDT and CDR2 is FYEKMQ in the germline V gene (reference sequence). Trimming left V 6 bases short and J 8 bases short, with 13 bases between. CDR3 length: 12 amino acids. The chain's CDR3 is CASRGGGGGYTF. For the CDR3, the DNA is TGTGCCAGCAGAGGGGGGGGTGGGGGCTACACCTTC. Full variable domain (remainder filled in from reference TRBV13 and TRBJ1-2): AAGVIQSPRHLIKEKRETATLKCYPIPRHDTVYWYQQGPGQDPQFLISFYEKMQSDKGSIPDRFSAQQFSDYHSELNMSSLELGDSALYFCASRGGGGGYTFGSGTRLTVV.

The rearrangement links TRBV14 to TRBJ2-7; the D gene is possibly TRBD2 (5 bases). V was shortened by 4 bases and J by 7 bases, with 11 bases between the two germline ends. The CDR3 consists of 12 residues. The germline gives CDR1 SGHDN, CDR2 FVKESK. This chain's CDR3 is CASSLNPGEQYF. The CDR3 nucleotides read TGTGCCAGCAGCCTTAACCCGGGAGAGCAGTACTTC.

V usage is TRBV2 and J usage is TRBJ2-3; TRBD2 is a possible D gene (6 bases). The CDR3 sequence is 16 residues long. Germline V gene sequence: CDR1 SNHLY, CDR2 FYNNEI. Trimming took off 6 bases at V and 3 bases at J, with 19 bases between the two ends. The CDR3 is CASSLWDSPVTDTQYF. Here the CDR3 DNA reads TGTGCCAGCAGCCTCTGGGACTCTCCAGTTACAGATACGCAGTATTTT.

This chain connects TRBV7-9 to TRBJ1-1; D not certain. In germline, CDR1 is SEHNR, CDR2 FQNEAQ (reference sequence). The CDR3 loop spans 13 amino acids. Trimming removed 1 base at V and 5 bases at J, with 8 bases between. DNA for the CDR3: TGTGCCAGCAGCTTAGGTGGGGTGACTGAAGCTTTCTTT. It codes for CASSLGGVTEAFF.

The rearrangement links TRBV29-1 to TRBJ2-7; 9 bases map to TRBD1. The length of the CDR3 is 14 residues. Germline trimming cut 4 bases from V and 3 bases from J; bases unmatched to any gene: 7. In germline, CDR1 is SQVTM, CDR2 ANQGSEA. The CDR3 DNA is TGCAGCGTTGGCGGACAGGGGTTTTTCTACGAGCAGTACTTC. Protein sequence: CSVGGQGFFYEQYF.

The rearrangement joins TRBV7-8 to TRBJ1-1; 7 positions match TRBD1. V was clipped by 6 bases and J by 0 bases; unmatched bases: 7. The germline V gene has CDR1 SGHVS and CDR2 FQNEAQ. This CDR3 spans 15 amino acids. CDR3: CASRPEGAVNTEAFF. CDR3 DNA: TGTGCCAGCAGGCCCGAGGGGGCTGTGAACACTGAAGCTTTCTTT.

This chain joins TRBV7-9 and TRBJ2-3; no clear D gene. Germline CDR1 is SEHNR and CDR2 is FQNEAQ (reference sequence). This CDR3 is 12 amino acids long. V was pared by 5 bases and J by 4 bases, with 7 bases between. CDR3 coding DNA: TGTGCCAGCAGCCCCGCCCCAGATACGCAGTATTTT. This translates into CASSPAPDTQYF.

The V call is TRBV24-1, the J call TRBJ2-3; TRBD1 matches 9 bases. With 4 bases clipped from V and 0 bases from J, the junction kept 4 bases outside the gene matches. In germline, CDR1 is KGHDR, CDR2 SFDVKD. The CDR3 loop spans 16 amino acids. The CDR3 loop is CATSENRGPSTDTQYF. CDR3 nucleotides: TGTGCCACCAGTGAGAACAGGGGGCCAAGCACAGATACGCAGTATTTT.

This clonotype was counted once. The chain carries TRBV7-9 and TRBJ1-1; D is undetermined. CDR3 length: 12 amino acids. Germline V gene lookup returns CDR1 SEHNR and CDR2 FQNEAQ (reference sequence). V lost 6 bases and J 7 bases, leaving 12 bases between the germline ends. CDR3 sequence: CASRSGGSEAFF. The CDR3 nucleotides are TGTGCCAGCAGGTCTGGAGGGAGTGAAGCTTTCTTT.

The rearrangement links TRBV14 to TRBJ2-2; 12 positions agree with TRBD1. This CDR3 contains 15 residues. CDR1 SGHDN and CDR2 FVKESK come from the germline V gene. J lost 5 bases, V lost 5 bases, and 3 bases had no gene match. CDR3 sequence reads: CASSGTGGWTGELFF. The CDR3, as DNA: TGTGCCAGCAGCGGGACAGGGGGCTGGACCGGGGAGCTGTTTTTT.

This chain joins TRBV7-9 and TRBJ2-3; 7 bases are a match to TRBD1. The CDR3 is 19 residues long. Germline CDR1 SEHNR, CDR2 FQNEAQ (reference sequence). V was clipped by 5 bases and J by 3 bases; unmatched bases: 20. CDR3 nucleotide sequence: TGTGCCAGCAGCCATAGCATAGGCCTACCGGGACAGAAAACAGATACGCAGTATTTT. This encodes CASSHSIGLPGQKTDTQYF.

The rearrangement joins TRBV5-1 to TRBJ1-2; 8 nucleotides line up with TRBD1. The CDR3 extends over 14 amino acids. The germline gives CDR1 SGHRS, CDR2 YFSETQ. Losses at the gene ends were 4 bases for V and 3 bases for J; bases not matched to a gene: 5. The CDR3, as DNA: TGCGCCAGCAGCGACCCGGACAGGGACTATGGCTACACCTTC. The encoded protein is CASSDPDRDYGYTF.

The rearrangement joins TRBV3-1 to TRBJ2-5; 7 bases are shared with TRBD1. Trimming at V came to 4 bases and at J to 4 bases, leaving 6 bases not matched to a gene. CDR3 length: 14 residues. The germline gives CDR1 LGHDT, CDR2 YNNKEL (reference sequence). The CDR3 DNA follows: TGTGCCAGCAGCCCAAGGACAGGCTCAGAGACCCAGTACTTC. Encoded protein: CASSPRTGSETQYF.

The chain has TRBV9 and TRBJ2-5, with 7 bases that match TRBD1. V was clipped by 3 bases and J by 1 base; unmatched bases: 6. The CDR3 consists of 15 residues. The germline CDR1 and CDR2 sequences are SGDLS and YYNGEE. DNA of the CDR3: TGTGCCAGCAGCGCGAAGACAGGGATCCAAGAGACCCAGTACTTC. Translation gives CASSAKTGIQETQYF. The whole variable domain, filled in from reference TRBV9 and TRBJ2-5, reads DSGVTQTPKHLITATGQRVTLRCSPRSGDLSVYWYQQSLDQGLQFLIQYYNGEERAKGNILERFSAQQFPDLHSELNLSSLELGDSALYFCASSAKTGIQETQYFGPGTRLLVL.

Points on this clonotype: Germline is not matched at one junction end, which may reflect a read error. The chain joins TRBV2 to TRBJ2-3; 12 nucleotides align to TRBD2. The CDR3 length is 18 residues. Per germline, CDR1 SNHLY and CDR2 FYNNEI. This chain's CDR3 is CASSEDLAGGPGTDTQYF. In nucleotides, the CDR3 is TGTGCCAGCAGTGAAGATCTAGCGGGGGGGCCCGGCACGGATACGCAGTATTTT.

This rearrangement joins TRBV13 to TRBJ1-2, with a tentative D call TRBD1 (5 bases). V lost 7 bases and J lost 2, with 17 bases in between. The CDR3 consists of 15 residues. CDR1 PRHDT and CDR2 FYEKMQ come from the germline V gene (reference sequence). CDR3 region: CASTLTGGSNYGYTF. In nucleotides, the CDR3 is TGTGCCAGCACCCTAACGGGGGGATCCAACTATGGCTACACCTTC.

The chain carries TRBV7-4 and TRBJ2-6; no definite D call. Trimming removed 8 bases at V and 0 bases at J, with 17 bases between. The CDR3 spans 17 residues. Per the germline V gene, CDR1 is SGHVT and CDR2 is SQSDAQ. The CDR3 loop reads CASGRHNNLSGANVLTF. In nucleotides, the CDR3 is TGTGCCAGCGGAAGACACAACAACCTCTCTGGGGCCAACGTCCTGACTTTC.

The V gene is TRBV15, the J gene TRBJ1-2; D uncertain. Germline V CDR1 and CDR2: LNHNV, YYDKDF (reference sequence). The CDR3 runs 16 residues. Trimming shortened V by 5 bases and J by 4 bases, and 20 bases separated the two germline ends. This chain's CDR3 is CATSRQLISPLYGYTF. The CDR3 DNA reads as TGTGCCACCAGCCGGCAGCTAATCAGCCCCCTCTATGGCTACACCTTC.

The chain combines TRBV9 with TRBJ2-1; D is ambiguous. V was cut by 0 bases and J by 10 bases, with 11 bases left in between. Germline V gene sequence: CDR1 SGDLS, CDR2 YYNGEE. This CDR3 region has 13 residues. CDR3 in amino acids: CASSVALQGEQFF. The CDR3 DNA reads TGTGCCAGCAGCGTAGCCCTTCAAGGGGAGCAGTTCTTC.

This sequence joins TRBV15 and TRBJ2-4; maybe TRBD2 (6 bases). Germline V gene lookup returns CDR1 LNHNV and CDR2 YYDKDF (reference sequence). V was trimmed by 0 bases and J by 7 bases, leaving 13 bases between them. This CDR3 comprises 15 residues. CDR3 protein: CATSRDRGTGNIQYF. DNA for the CDR3: TGTGCCACCAGCAGAGATCGCGGGACTGGGAACATTCAGTACTTC.

The chain uses TRBV7-9 and TRBJ2-1, with D possibly TRBD2 on 6 matching bases. The CDR3 totals 13 residues. Germline-derived CDR1 and CDR2 are SEHNR and FQNEAQ (reference sequence). V lost 1 base to trimming and J lost 8 bases, with 9 bases between them. The CDR3: CASSLGEAYEQFF. CDR3 DNA: TGTGCCAGCAGCTTAGGGGAGGCCTATGAGCAGTTCTTC.